The rows below give T cell receptor beta chains drawn from one sample of a study of CD8+CD57+ T cells in acquired aplastic anemia. TCRdb recomputed calls from the reads with MiXCR, one row per CDR3 protein. The sample shows nearly 60,000 distinct CDR3 sequences, approximately 50% of them seen only once. Sequencing input: sorted CD4+, CD8+, or CD8+CD57+ T cells (not recorded which) from PBMCs. Receptors originate from a human donor with aplastic anemia. CDR3s include the opening cysteine and the closing phenylalanine or tryptophan. The order of the fields is J gene, clone size, V gene, D gene, CDR3 protein, CDR3 DNA. The D gene is left open where the match is weak. Clone size is given for some rows only: seen once, a few or many times, or a class if the clone is expanded.

TRBJ1-6	many	TRBV11-2	NA	CASSLTGGGSPLHF	TGTGCCAGCAGCCTCACCGGGGGAGGTTCACCCCTCCACTTT
TRBJ2-2	NA	TRBV20-1	NA	CSAGPPRGTGELFF	TGCAGTGCAGGGCCCCCCAGGGGCACCGGGGAGCTGTTTTTT
TRBJ1-2	NA	TRBV6-4	NA	CASSDLGINYGYTF	TGTGCCAGCAGTGATCTAGGAATAAACTATGGCTACACCTTC
TRBJ2-2	many	TRBV2	TRBD1	CASNPGQGAGELFF	TGTGCCAGCAACCCGGGACAGGGGGCCGGGGAGCTGTTTTTT
TRBJ1-1	medium-sized	TRBV10-3	NA	CAISERGKEGTEAFF	TGTGCCATCAGTGAAAGAGGAAAAGAGGGCACTGAAGCTTTCTTT
TRBJ2-7	NA	TRBV24-1	TRBD1	CATSDWTGGSYEQYF	TGTGCCACCAGTGATTGGACAGGGGGATCCTACGAGCAGTACTTC
TRBJ2-3	NA	TRBV19	NA	CASSIDFSDTQYF	TGTGCCAGTAGTATAGACTTTTCAGATACGCAGTATTTT
TRBJ2-7	medium-sized	TRBV10-2	TRBD1	CASTQGDEQYF	TGCGCCAGCACCCAGGGGGACGAGCAGTACTTC
TRBJ1-6	NA	TRBV2	NA	CASMLGNSYNSPLHF	TGTGCCAGCATGTTGGGGAACTCCTATAATTCACCCCTCCACTTT
TRBJ2-7	NA	TRBV12-3/TRBV12-4	NA	CASSLAGTKGDEQYF	TGTGCCAGCAGTTTAGCCGGGACGAAAGGCGACGAGCAGTACTTC
TRBJ1-6	NA	TRBV19	NA	CASSSGDYNSPLHF	TGTGCCAGTAGTTCAGGGGACTATAATTCACCCCTCCACTTT
TRBJ1-5	NA	TRBV20-1	NA	CSARVGDTSNQPQHF	TGCAGTGCTAGAGTGGGGGACACAAGCAATCAGCCCCAGCATTTT
TRBJ2-6	NA	TRBV19	NA	CASSIDSSGANVLTF	TGTGCCAGTAGTATCGACAGCTCTGGGGCCAACGTCCTGACTTTC
TRBJ1-6	NA	TRBV7-9	NA	CASSPDRDNSPLHF	TGTGCCAGCAGCCCGGACAGAGATAATTCACCCCTCCACTTT
TRBJ2-3	NA	TRBV7-8	NA	CASSLLGGTDTQYF	TGTGCCAGCAGCTTACTTGGGGGCACAGATACGCAGTATTTT
TRBJ2-3	once	TRBV11-2	TRBD2	CASSLGVPSGRVDTQYF	TGTGCCAGCAGCTTAGGGGTGCCTAGCGGGAGGGTAGATACGCAGTATTTT
TRBJ1-6	NA	TRBV7-6	NA	CASSVDGLNSPLHF	TGTGCCAGCAGCGTCGACGGGTTAAATTCACCCCTCCACTTT
TRBJ2-5	NA	TRBV29-1	TRBD1	CSVSGQGTGETQYF	TGCAGCGTATCGGGACAGGGGACAGGAGAGACCCAGTACTTC
TRBJ1-5	many	TRBV12-3/TRBV12-4	NA	CASSLSGPDQAQHF	TGTGCCAGCAGTTTGAGCGGCCCGGATCAAGCCCAGCATTTT
TRBJ2-3	many	TRBV20-1	NA	CSARGLGSTDTQYF	TGCAGTGCTAGAGGTCTAGGCAGCACAGATACGCAGTATTTT
TRBJ2-7	NA	TRBV10-3	TRBD1	CAISGTGSYEQYF	TGTGCCATCTCAGGGACAGGGAGCTACGAGCAGTACTTC
TRBJ2-5	many	TRBV6-5	TRBD1	CASSIETGGRETQYF	TGTGCCAGCAGCATAGAGACAGGGGGACGTGAGACCCAGTACTTC
TRBJ2-7	many	TRBV10-2	NA	CASGVGRGGEQYF	TGCGCCAGCGGTGTCGGTCGTGGCGGCGAGCAGTACTTC
TRBJ1-6	medium-sized	TRBV7-9	NA	CASSLSNSPLHF	TGTGCCAGCAGCTTAAGTAATTCACCCCTCCACTTT
TRBJ2-1	once	TRBV15	NA	CATSRVLVDPYNGQFF	TGTGCCACCAGCAGAGTATTAGTAGATCCCTACAATGGGCAGTTCTTC
TRBJ1-6	few	TRBV14	NA	CHSSQDLLPGDNSPLHF	TGTCACAGCAGCCAAGATCTCCTACCAGGGGATAATTCACCCCTCCACTTT
TRBJ2-5	NA	TRBV10-2	TRBD1	CASSESRGQAQETQYF	TGCGCCAGCAGTGAGTCGAGGGGACAGGCTCAAGAGACCCAGTACTTC
TRBJ2-5	NA	TRBV15	TRBD2	CATSRDGGLQETQYF	TGTGCCACCAGCAGAGATGGGGGACTACAAGAGACCCAGTACTTC
TRBJ2-5	NA	TRBV10-3	TRBD2	CAISESRTSGSAGETQYF	TGTGCCATCAGTGAGTCCCGGACTAGCGGCTCCGCGGGGGAGACCCAGTACTTC
TRBJ2-3	many	TRBV7-9	NA	CASSSFRGTDTQYF	TGTGCCAGCAGCTCCTTCAGGGGTACAGATACGCAGTATTTT
TRBJ2-4	NA	TRBV11-2	NA	CASTPEGLAKNIQYF	TGTGCCAGCACCCCGGAAGGTTTGGCCAAAAACATTCAGTACTTC
TRBJ2-2	many	TRBV4-2	TRBD2	CASSLGSGGTGELFF	TGTGCCAGCAGCTTAGGGAGCGGGGGTACCGGGGAGCTGTTTTTT
TRBJ1-4	NA	TRBV29-1	TRBD1	CSVAPGQGRSGLFF	TGCAGCGTGGCGCCGGGACAGGGGAGGAGTGGTCTGTTTTTT
TRBJ1-1	many	TRBV7-8	NA	CASSLEGKTEAFF	TGTGCCAGCAGCTTAGAGGGGAAGACTGAAGCTTTCTTT
TRBJ1-2	few	TRBV15	TRBD1	CATSRYRGPSVDYGYTF	TGTGCCACCAGCAGGTACAGGGGGCCCTCGGTAGACTATGGCTACACCTTC
TRBJ2-5	NA	TRBV7-9	NA	CASSPQGGETQYF	TGTGCCAGCAGTCCCCAAGGGGGAGAGACCCAGTACTTC
TRBJ2-3	NA	TRBV11-2	TRBD2	CASSSRLAGGQDTQYF	TGTGCCAGCAGCTCCCGCCTAGCGGGGGGGCAGGATACGCAGTATTTT
TRBJ2-1	many	TRBV2	TRBD1	CASKKYGTDNEQFF	TGTGCCAGCAAAAAATACGGGACAGACAATGAGCAGTTCTTC
TRBJ1-5	many	TRBV6-1	NA	CASIPQGGGNQPQHF	TGTGCCAGCATCCCCCAGGGAGGTGGCAATCAGCCCCAGCATTTT
TRBJ2-7	once	TRBV25-1	NA	CASSEYAGGAIYEQYF	TGTGCCAGCAGTGAATATGCCGGGGGCGCGATCTACGAGCAGTACTTC
TRBJ2-1	NA	TRBV13	TRBD2	CASSLGTSGGAFYNEQFF	TGTGCCAGCAGCTTAGGGACTAGCGGGGGGGCGTTCTACAATGAGCAGTTCTTC
TRBJ2-7	many	TRBV12-3/TRBV12-4	TRBD2	CASSSGLAGGQTYEQYF	TGTGCCAGCAGTTCCGGACTAGCGGGGGGCCAGACCTACGAGCAGTACTTC